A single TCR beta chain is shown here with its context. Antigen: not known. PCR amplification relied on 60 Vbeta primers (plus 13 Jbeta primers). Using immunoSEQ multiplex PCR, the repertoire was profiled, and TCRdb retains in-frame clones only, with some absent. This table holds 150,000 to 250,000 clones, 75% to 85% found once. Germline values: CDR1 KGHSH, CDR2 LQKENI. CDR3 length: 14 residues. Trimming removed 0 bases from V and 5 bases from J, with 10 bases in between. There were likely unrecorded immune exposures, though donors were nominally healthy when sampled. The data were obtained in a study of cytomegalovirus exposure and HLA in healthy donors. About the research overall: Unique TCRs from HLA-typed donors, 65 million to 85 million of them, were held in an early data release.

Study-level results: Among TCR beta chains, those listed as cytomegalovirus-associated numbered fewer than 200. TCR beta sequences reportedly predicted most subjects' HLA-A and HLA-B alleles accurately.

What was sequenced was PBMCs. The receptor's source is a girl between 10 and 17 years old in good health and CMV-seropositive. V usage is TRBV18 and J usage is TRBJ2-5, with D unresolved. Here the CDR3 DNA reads TGTGCCAGCTCACCACCCCCGGGTGGGGAGACCCAGTACTTC. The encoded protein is CASSPPPGGETQYF.